The source of this T cell receptor (beta chain) is a study of blood T cell repertoires in COVID-19. Study summary: Specimens from acute and convalescent COVID-19 originated in the United States, Italy and Spain. Nucleic acid was either cDNA or gDNA, and it came from T cells, B-cell-depleted T cells, or PBMCs.

Original handling: Amplification from reference gene primers served as the basis for estimated nucleated cell counts. The repertoire was sequenced with immunoSEQ multiplex PCR; TCRdb's copy has only in-frame clones and lacks some. V, J and clone size are those of that table, while D and trimming were read from the DNA. Seen here are over 250,000 clones, 70% to 75% observed once, and the top ten hold 2.5% to 4%. The CDR3 runs 12 residues. Per germline, CDR1 ENHRY and CDR2 SYGVKD. The ends were cut back, 6 bases at V and 4 bases at J, with 10 bases in the middle. The sequence derives from an elderly woman with acute or convalescent COVID-19. Sequenced input: peripheral blood. The rearrangement joins TRBV10-3 to TRBJ2-7; no firm D call. CDR3: CAISSGFYEQYF. In DNA form, the CDR3 reads TGTGCCATCAGCTCGGGTTTTTACGAGCAGTACTTC.